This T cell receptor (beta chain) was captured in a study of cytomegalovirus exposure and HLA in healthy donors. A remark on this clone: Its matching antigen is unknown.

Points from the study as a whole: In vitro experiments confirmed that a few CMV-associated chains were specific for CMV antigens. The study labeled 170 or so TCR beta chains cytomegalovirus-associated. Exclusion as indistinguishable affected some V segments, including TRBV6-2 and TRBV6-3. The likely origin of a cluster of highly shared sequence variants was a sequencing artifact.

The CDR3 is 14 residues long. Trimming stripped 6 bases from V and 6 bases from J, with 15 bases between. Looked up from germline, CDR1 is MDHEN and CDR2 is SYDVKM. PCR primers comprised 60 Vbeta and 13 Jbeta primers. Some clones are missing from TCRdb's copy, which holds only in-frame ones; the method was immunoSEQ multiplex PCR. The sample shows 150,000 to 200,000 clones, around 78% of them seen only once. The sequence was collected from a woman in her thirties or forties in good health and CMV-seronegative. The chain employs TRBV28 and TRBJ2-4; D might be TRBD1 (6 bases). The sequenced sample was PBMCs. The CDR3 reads CASSSGQPSNIQYF. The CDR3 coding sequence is TGTGCCAGCAGCTCAGGACAGCCGTCAAACATTCAGTACTTC. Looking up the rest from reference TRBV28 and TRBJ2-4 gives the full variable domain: DVKVTQSSRYLVKRTGEKVFLECVQDMDHENMFWYRQDPGLGLRLIYFSYDVKMKEKGDIPEGYSVSREKKERFSLILESASTNQTSMYLCASSSGQPSNIQYFGAGTRLSVL.